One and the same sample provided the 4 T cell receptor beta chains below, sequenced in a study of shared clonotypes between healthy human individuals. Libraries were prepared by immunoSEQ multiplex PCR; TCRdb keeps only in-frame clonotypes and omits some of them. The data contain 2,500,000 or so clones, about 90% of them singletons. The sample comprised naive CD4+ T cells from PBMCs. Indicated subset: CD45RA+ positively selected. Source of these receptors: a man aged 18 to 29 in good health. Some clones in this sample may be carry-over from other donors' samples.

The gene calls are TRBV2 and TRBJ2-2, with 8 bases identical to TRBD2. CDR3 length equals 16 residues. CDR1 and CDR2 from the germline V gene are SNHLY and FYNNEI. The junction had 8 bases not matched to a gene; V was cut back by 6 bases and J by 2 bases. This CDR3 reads CASRNSGTSNTGELFF. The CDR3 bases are TGTGCCAGCAGGAATTCCGGGACTAGTAACACCGGGGAGCTGTTTTTT.

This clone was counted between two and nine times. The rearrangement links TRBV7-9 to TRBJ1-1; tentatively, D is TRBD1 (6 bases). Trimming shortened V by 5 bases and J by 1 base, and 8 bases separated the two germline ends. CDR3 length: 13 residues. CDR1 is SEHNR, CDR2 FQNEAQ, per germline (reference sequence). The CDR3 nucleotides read TGTGCCAGCAGCCAGGGACAGAACACTGAAGCTTTCTTT. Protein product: CASSQGQNTEAFF.

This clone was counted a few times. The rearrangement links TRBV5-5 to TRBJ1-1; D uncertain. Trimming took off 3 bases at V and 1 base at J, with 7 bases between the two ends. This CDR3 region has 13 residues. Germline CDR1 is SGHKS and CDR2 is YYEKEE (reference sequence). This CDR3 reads CASSYPGNTEAFF. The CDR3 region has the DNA TGTGCCAGCAGCTACCCCGGGAACACTGAAGCTTTCTTT.

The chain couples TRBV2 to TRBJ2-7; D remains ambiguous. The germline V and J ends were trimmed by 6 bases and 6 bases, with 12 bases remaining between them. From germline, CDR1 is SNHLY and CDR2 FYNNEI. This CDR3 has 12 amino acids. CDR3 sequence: CASSLGPLEQYF. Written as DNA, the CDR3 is TGTGCCAGCAGCTTGGGCCCGCTCGAGCAGTACTTC.